This T cell receptor beta chain appears in the sequencing data of a study of T cell changes during pregnancy in multiple sclerosis. Only in-frame clones appear in the TCRdb table, and some are missing; sequencing was by immunoSEQ multiplex PCR. The sample has 35,000 to 45,000 clones, roughly 90% seen once; the top ten hold roughly 4.5%. The receptor was derived from a female donor in good health, enrolled as a control in a pregnancy study. The sequenced sample was peripheral blood, obtained in the second trimester of pregnancy.

CDR3 sequence (DNA): TGCGCCAGCCGCGCGTGGGGGGGAGCAGGTGAAGCTTTCTTT. Amino acid sequence: CASRAWGGAGEAFF. This chain joins TRBV5-1 and TRBJ1-1; D possibly corresponds to TRBD1 (5 bases). The CDR3 has 14 amino acids. Germline CDR1 and CDR2: SGHRS and YFSETQ. The V gene lost 7 bases and the J gene lost 7 bases, with 20 bases spanning the gap.